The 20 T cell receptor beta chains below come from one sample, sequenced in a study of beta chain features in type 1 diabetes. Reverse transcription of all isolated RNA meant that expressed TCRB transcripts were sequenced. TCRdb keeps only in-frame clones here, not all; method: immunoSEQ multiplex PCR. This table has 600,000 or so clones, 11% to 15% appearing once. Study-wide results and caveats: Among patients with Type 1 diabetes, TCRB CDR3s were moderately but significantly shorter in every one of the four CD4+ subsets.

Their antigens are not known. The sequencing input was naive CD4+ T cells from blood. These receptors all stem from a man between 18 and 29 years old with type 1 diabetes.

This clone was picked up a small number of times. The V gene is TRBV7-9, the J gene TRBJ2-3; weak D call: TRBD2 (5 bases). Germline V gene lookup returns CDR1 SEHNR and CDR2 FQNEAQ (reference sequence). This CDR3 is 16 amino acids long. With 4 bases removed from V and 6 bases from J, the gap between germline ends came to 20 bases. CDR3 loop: CASSSGDRRLDDTQYF. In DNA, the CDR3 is TGTGCCAGCAGCTCCGGAGACCGGAGGCTCGATGATACGCAGTATTTT.

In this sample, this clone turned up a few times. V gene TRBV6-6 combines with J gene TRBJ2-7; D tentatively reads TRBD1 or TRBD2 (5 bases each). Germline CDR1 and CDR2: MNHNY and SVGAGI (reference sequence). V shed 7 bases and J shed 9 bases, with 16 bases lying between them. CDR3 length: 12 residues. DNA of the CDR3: TGTGCCAGCACGGTGCTGGGACGACCGCAGTACTTC. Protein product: CASTVLGRPQYF.

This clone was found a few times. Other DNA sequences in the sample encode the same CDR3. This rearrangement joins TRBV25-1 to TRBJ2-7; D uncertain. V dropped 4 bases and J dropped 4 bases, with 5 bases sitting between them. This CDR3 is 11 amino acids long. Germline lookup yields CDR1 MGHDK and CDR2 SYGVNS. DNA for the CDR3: TGTGCCAGCAGTGGCTATTACGAGCAGTACTTC. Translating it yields CASSGYYEQYF.

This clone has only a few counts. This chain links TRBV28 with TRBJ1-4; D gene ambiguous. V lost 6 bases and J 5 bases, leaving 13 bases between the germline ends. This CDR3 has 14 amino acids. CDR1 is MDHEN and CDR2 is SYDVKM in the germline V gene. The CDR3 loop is CASSPQPDNEKLFF. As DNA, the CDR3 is TGTGCCAGCAGCCCACAGCCTGACAATGAAAAACTGTTTTTT.

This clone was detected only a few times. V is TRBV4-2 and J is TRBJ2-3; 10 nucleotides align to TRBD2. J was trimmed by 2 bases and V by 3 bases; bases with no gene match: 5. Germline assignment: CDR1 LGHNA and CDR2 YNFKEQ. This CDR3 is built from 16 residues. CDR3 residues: CASSQIAGGLTDTQYF. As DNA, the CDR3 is TGTGCCAGCAGCCAGATAGCGGGGGGCCTCACAGATACGCAGTATTTT.

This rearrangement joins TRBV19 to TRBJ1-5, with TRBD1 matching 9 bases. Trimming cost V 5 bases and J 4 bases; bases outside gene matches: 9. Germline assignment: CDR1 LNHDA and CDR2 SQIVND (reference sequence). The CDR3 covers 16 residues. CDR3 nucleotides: TGTGCCAGTAGTTCCCACGCCGGGACAGGGAATCAGCCCCAGCATTTT. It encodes CASSSHAGTGNQPQHF.

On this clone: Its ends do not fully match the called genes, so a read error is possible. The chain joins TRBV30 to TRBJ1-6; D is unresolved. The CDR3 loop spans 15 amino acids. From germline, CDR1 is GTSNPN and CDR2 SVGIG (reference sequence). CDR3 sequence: CAWSSQVAYNSPFHF. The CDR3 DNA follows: TGTGCCTGGAGCTCTCAGGTCGCCTATAATTCACCCTTCCACTTT.

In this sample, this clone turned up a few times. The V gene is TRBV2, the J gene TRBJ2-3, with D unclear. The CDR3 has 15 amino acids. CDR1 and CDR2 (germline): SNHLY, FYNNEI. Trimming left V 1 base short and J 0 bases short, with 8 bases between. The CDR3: CASSEVAASTDTQYF. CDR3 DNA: TGTGCCAGCAGTGAAGTAGCAGCAAGCACAGATACGCAGTATTTT.

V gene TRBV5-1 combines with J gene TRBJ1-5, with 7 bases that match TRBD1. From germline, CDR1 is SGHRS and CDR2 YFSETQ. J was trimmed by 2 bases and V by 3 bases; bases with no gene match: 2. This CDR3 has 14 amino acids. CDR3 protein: CASSSTGGNQPQHF. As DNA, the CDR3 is TGCGCCAGCAGCTCTACAGGGGGCAATCAGCCCCAGCATTTT. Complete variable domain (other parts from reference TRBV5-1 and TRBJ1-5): KAGVTQTPRYLIKTRGQQVTLSCSPISGHRSVSWYQQTPGQGLQFLFEYFSETQRNKGNFPGRFSGRQFSNSRSEMNVSTLELGDSALYLCASSSTGGNQPQHFGDGTRLSIL.

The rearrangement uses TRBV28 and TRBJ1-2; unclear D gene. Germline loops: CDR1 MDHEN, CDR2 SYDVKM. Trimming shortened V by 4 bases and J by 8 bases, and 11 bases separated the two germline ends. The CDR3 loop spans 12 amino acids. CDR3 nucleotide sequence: TGTGCCAGCAGTTCTCGCGGGGAAGGCTACACCTTC. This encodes CASSSRGEGYTF.

The CDR3 loop reads CSVETGGGGAYEQYF. In DNA, the CDR3 is TGCAGCGTTGAAACGGGCGGCGGGGGGGCCTACGAGCAGTACTTC. The chain combines TRBV29-1 with TRBJ2-7; TRBD2 matches at 9 bases. CDR3 length: 15 residues. V lost 2 bases, J lost 2 bases, and 7 bases stayed unmatched. CDR1 is SQVTM, CDR2 ANQGSEA, per germline.

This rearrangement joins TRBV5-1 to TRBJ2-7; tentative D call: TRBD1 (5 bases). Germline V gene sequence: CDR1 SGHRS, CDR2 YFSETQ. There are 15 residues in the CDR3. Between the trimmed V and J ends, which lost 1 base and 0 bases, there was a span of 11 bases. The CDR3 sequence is CASSLIQDSSYEQYF. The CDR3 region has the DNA TGCGCCAGCAGCTTGATACAAGACAGCTCCTACGAGCAGTACTTC.

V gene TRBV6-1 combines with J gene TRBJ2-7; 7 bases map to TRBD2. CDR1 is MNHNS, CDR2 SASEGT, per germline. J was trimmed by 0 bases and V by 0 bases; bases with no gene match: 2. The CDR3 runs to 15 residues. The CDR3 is CASSEARDYSYEQYF. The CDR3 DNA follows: TGTGCCAGCAGTGAAGCGAGGGACTACTCCTACGAGCAGTACTTC.

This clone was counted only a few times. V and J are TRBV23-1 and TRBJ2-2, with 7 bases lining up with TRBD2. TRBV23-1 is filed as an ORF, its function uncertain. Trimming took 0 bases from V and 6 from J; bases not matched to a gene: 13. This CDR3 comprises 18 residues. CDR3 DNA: TGCGCCAGCAGTCAATCGGCAGAGCGGGGACCTTTGGCCGGGGAGCTGTTTTTT. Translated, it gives CASSQSAERGPLAGELFF.

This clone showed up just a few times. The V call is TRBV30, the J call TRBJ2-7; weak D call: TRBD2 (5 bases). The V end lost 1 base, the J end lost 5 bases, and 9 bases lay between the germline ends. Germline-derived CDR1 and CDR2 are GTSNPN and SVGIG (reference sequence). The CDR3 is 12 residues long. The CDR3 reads CAWSGRTDEQYF. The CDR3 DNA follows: TGTGCCTGGAGTGGGAGGACGGACGAGCAGTACTTC. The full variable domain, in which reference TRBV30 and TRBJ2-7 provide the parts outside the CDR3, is SQTIHQWPATLVQPVGSPLSLECTVEGTSNPNLYWYRQAAGRGLQLLFYSVGIGQISSEVPQNLSASRPQDRQFILSSKKLLLSDSGFYLCAWSGRTDEQYFGPGTRLTVT.

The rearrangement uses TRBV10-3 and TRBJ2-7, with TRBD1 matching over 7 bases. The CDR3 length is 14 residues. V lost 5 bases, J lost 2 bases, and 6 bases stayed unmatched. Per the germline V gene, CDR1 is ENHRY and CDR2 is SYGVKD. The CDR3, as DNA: TGTGCCATCAGTACCGGGACAGTGGCCTACGAGCAGTACTTC. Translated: CAISTGTVAYEQYF.

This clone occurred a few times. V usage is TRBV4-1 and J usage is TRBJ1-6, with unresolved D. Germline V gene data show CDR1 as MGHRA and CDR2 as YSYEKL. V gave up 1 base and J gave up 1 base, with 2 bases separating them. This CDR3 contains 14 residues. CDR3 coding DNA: TGCGCCAGCAGCCAAGTTTCCTATAATTCACCCCTCCACTTT. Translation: CASSQVSYNSPLHF.

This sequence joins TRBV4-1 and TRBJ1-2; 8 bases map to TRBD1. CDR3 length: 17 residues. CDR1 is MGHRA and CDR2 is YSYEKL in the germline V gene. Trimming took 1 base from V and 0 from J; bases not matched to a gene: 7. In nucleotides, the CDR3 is TGCGCCAGCAGCCAAGCACCGGGACAGGAGACTAACTATGGCTACACCTTC. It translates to CASSQAPGQETNYGYTF.

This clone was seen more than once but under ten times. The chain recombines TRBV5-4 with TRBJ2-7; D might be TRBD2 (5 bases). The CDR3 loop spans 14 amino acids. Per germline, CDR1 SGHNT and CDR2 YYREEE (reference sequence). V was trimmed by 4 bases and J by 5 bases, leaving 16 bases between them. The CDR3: CASSPGGGSHEQYF. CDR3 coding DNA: TGTGCCAGCAGCCCGGGCGGAGGTAGCCACGAGCAGTACTTC.

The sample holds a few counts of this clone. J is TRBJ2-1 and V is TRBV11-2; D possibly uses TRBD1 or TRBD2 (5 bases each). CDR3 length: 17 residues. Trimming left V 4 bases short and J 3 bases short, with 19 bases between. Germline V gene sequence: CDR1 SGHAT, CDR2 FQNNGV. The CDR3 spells CASSSTAGSGSYNEQFF. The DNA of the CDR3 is TGTGCCAGCAGCTCGACCGCAGGGAGTGGTAGCTACAATGAGCAGTTCTTC.